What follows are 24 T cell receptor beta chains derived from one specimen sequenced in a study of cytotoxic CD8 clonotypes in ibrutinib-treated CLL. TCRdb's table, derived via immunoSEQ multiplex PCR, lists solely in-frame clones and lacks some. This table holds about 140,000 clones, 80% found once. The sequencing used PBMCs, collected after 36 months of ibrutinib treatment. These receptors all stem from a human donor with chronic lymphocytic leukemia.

The CDR3 region is CASSPPGGSGNTIYF. For the CDR3, the DNA is TGTGCCAGCAGCCCCCCCGGGGGCTCTGGAAACACCATATATTTT. The V call is TRBV2, the J call TRBJ1-3, with D possibly matching TRBD1 (5 bases). There are 15 residues in the CDR3. Germline CDR1 and CDR2: SNHLY and FYNNEI. V lost 6 bases and J lost 0, with 12 bases in between.

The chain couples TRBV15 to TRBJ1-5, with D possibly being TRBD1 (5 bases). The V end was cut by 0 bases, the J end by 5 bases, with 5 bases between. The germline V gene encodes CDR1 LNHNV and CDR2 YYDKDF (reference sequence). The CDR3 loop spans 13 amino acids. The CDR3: CATSREGDQPQHF. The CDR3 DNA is TGTGCCACCAGCAGAGAGGGGGATCAGCCCCAGCATTTT.

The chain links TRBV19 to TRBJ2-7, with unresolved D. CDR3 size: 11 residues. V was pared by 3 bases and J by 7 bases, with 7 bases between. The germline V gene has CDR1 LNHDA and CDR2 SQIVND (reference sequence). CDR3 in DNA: TGTGCCAGTAGTATGTATGGAGAGCAGTACTTC. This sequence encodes CASSMYGEQYF.

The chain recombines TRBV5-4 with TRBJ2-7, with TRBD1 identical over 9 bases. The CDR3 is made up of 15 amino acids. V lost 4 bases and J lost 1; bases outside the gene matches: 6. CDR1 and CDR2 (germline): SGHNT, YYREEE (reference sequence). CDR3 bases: TGTGCCAGCAGCCTACAGGGGGCGAAGTCCTACGAGCAGTACTTC. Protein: CASSLQGAKSYEQYF.

CDR3 nucleotides: TGTGCTAGTGGGCGTATCGACGGGGTTGAAGGCACCTTC. Protein product: CASGRIDGVEGTF. This chain connects TRBV12-5 to TRBJ1-2; D gene ambiguous. With 6 bases removed from V and 13 bases from J, the gap between germline ends came to 21 bases. This CDR3 contains 13 residues. Germline CDR1 LGHNT, CDR2 FRNRAP.

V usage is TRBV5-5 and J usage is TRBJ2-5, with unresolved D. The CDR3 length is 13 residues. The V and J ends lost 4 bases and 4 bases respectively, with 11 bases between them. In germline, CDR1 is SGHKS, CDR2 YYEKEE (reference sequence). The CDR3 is CASSKTRTETQYF. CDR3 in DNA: TGTGCCAGCAGCAAGACCAGAACAGAGACCCAGTACTTC.

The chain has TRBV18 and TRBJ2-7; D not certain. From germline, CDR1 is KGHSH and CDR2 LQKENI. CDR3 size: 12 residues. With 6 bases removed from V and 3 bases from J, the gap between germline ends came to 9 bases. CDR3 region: CASSIHHYEQYF. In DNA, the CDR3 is TGTGCCAGCTCGATTCACCACTACGAGCAGTACTTC.

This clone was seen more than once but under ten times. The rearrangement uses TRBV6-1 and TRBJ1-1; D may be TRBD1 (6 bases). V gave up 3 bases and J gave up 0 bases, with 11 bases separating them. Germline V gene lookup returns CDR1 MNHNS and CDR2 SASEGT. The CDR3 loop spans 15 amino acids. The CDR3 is CASSDLDSMNTEAFF. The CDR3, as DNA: TGTGCCAGCAGTGATTTGGACAGCATGAACACTGAAGCTTTCTTT.

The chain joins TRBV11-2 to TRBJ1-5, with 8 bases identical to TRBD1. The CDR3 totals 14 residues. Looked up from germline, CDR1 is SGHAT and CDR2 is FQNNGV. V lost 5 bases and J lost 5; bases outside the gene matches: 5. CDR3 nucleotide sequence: TGTGCCAGCAGCGCCACAGGGGGGGATCAGCCCCAGCATTTT. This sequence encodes CASSATGGDQPQHF.

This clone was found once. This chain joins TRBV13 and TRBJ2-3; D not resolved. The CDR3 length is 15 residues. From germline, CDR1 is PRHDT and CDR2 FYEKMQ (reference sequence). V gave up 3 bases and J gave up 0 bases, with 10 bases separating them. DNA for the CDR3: TGTGCCAGCAGCTTTGGAGAGACTAGCACAGATACGCAGTATTTT. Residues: CASSFGETSTDTQYF.

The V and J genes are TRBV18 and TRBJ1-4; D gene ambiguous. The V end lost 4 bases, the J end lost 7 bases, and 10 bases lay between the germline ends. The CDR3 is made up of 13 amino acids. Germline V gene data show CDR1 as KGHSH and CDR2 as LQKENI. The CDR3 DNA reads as TGTGCCAGCTCACGGCCCCCGAGTGAAAAACTGTTTTTT. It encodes CASSRPPSEKLFF.

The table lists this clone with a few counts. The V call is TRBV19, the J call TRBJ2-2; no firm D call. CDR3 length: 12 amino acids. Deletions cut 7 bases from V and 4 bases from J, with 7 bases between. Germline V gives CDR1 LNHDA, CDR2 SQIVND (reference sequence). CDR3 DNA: TGTGCCAGTACTTGGGGCACCGGGGAGCTGTTTTTT. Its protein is CASTWGTGELFF. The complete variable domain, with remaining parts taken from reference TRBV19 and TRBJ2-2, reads DGGITQSPKYLFRKEGQNVTLSCEQNLNHDAMYWYRQDPGQGLRLIYYSQIVNDFQKGDIAEGYSVSREKKESFPLTVTSAQKNPTAFYLCASTWGTGELFFGEGSRLTVL.

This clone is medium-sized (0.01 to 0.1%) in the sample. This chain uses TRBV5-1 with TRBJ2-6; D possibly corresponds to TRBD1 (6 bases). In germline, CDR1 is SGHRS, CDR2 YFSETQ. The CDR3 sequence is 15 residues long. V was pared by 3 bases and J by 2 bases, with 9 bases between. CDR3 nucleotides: TGCGCCAGCAGCTACCGGACAGCTGGGGCCAACGTCCTGACTTTC. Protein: CASSYRTAGANVLTF.

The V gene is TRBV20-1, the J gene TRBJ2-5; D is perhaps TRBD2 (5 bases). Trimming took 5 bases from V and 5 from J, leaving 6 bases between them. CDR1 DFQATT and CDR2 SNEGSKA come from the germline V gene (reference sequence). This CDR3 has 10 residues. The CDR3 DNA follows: TGCAGTGCTCGAGGGGAGACCCAGTACTTC. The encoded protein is CSARGETQYF.

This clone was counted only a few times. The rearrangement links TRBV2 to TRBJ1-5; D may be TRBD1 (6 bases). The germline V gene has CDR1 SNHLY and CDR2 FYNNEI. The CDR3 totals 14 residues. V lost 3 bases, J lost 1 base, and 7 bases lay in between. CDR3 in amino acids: CASSDGQSNQPQHF. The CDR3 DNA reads TGTGCCAGCAGTGACGGACAGAGCAATCAGCCCCAGCATTTT.

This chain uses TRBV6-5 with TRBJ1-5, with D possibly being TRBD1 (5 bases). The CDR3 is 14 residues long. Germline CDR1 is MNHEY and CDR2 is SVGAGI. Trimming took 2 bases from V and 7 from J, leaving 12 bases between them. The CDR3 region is CASSYNLGEQPQHF. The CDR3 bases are TGTGCCAGCAGTTACAATCTGGGGGAACAGCCCCAGCATTTT.

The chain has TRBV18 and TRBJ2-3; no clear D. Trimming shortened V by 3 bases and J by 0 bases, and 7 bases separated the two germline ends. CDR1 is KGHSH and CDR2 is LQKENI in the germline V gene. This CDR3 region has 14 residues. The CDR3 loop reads CASSPASSTDTQYF. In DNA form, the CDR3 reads TGTGCCAGCTCACCCGCCAGTAGCACAGATACGCAGTATTTT.

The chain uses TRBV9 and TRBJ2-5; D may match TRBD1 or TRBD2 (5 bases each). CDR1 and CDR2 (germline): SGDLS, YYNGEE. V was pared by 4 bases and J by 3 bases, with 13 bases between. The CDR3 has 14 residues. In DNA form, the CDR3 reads TGTGCCAGCAGCAATTACGGGACGGAAGAGACCCAGTACTTC. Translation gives CASSNYGTEETQYF.

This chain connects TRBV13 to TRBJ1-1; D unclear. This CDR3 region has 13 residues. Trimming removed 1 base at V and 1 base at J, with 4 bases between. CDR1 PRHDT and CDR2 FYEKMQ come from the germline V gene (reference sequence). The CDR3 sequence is CASSLAQNTEAFF. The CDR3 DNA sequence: TGTGCCAGCAGCTTAGCTCAGAACACTGAAGCTTTCTTT.

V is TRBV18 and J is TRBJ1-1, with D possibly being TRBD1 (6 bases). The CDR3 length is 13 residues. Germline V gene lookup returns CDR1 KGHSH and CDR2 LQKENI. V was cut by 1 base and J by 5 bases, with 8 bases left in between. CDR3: CASSPQGETEAFF. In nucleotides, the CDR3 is TGTGCCAGCTCACCACAGGGGGAAACTGAAGCTTTCTTT.

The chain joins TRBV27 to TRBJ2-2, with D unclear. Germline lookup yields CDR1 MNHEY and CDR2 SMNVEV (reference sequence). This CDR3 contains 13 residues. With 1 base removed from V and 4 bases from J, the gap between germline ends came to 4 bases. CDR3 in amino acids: CASSLFRTGELFF. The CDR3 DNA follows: TGTGCCAGCAGTTTATTCCGCACCGGGGAGCTGTTTTTT.

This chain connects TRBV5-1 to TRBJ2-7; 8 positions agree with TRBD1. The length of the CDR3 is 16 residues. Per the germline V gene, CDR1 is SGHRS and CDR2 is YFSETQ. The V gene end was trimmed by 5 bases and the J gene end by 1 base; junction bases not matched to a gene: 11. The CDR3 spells CASRTLGQGRSYEQYF. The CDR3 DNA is TGCGCCAGCAGAACCCTCGGACAGGGTAGGTCCTACGAGCAGTACTTC.

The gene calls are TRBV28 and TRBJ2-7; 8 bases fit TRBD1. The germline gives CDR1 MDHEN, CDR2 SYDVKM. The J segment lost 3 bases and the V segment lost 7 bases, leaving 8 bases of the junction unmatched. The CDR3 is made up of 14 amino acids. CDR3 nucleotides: TGTGCCAGCATCGGGGCAGGGGGCGGCTACGAGCAGTACTTC. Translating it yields CASIGAGGGYEQYF.

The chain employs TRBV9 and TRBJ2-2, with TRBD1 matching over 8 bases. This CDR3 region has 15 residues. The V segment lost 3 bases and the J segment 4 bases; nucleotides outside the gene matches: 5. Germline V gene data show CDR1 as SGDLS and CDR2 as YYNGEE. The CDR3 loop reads CASSEGQVLTGELFF. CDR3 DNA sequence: TGTGCCAGCAGCGAGGGACAGGTGCTCACCGGGGAGCTGTTTTTT.